Below are 27 T cell receptor beta chains sequenced from a single sample in a study of T cell responses to AZD1222 COVID-19 vaccine. Only in-frame clones appear in the TCRdb table, and some are missing; sequencing was by immunoSEQ multiplex PCR. The sample lists just under 85,000 clones, approximately 87% occurring once. The sample consisted of peripheral blood, taken on day 0 of AZD1222 vaccination. The origin of the receptors is an adult in good health.

V is TRBV19 and J is TRBJ1-2; D may be TRBD1 (5 bases). Looked up from germline, CDR1 is LNHDA and CDR2 is SQIVND (reference sequence). The CDR3 runs 15 residues. V lost 1 base and J 2 bases, leaving 11 bases between the germline ends. CDR3 region: CASSIGTGRNYGYTF. The CDR3 DNA reads TGTGCCAGTAGTATAGGCACAGGCCGAAACTATGGCTACACCTTC.

The chain recombines TRBV7-9 with TRBJ1-4, with TRBD1 matching 10 bases. Germline CDR1 SEHNR, CDR2 FQNEAQ (reference sequence). The CDR3 covers 19 residues. The J segment lost 8 bases and the V segment lost 1 base, leaving 16 bases of the junction unmatched. CDR3 in amino acids: CASSLGVLRQGARREKLFF. The CDR3 bases are TGTGCCAGCAGCTTAGGTGTCTTGAGACAGGGGGCGCGACGAGAAAAACTGTTTTTT.

The V call is TRBV24-1, the J call TRBJ2-7; TRBD1 matches at 9 bases. The CDR3 is 15 residues long. Trimming at V came to 7 bases and at J to 1 base, leaving 7 bases not matched to a gene. From germline, CDR1 is KGHDR and CDR2 SFDVKD. CDR3 DNA sequence: TGTGCCACCAGCGGGACAGGGCTGGGGTCCTACGAGCAGTACTTC. Protein: CATSGTGLGSYEQYF.

This chain links TRBV5-1 with TRBJ2-1; 13 nucleotides agree with TRBD2. Germline assignment: CDR1 SGHRS and CDR2 YFSETQ. The CDR3 extends over 15 amino acids. The V and J ends lost 5 bases and 6 bases, in that order; junction bases with no gene match: 5. The CDR3 is CASRLAGGPGNEQFF. CDR3 bases: TGCGCCAGCAGACTAGCGGGAGGGCCTGGCAATGAGCAGTTCTTC.

The rearrangement uses TRBV6-2 or TRBV6-3 and TRBJ2-2; 8 bases are shared with TRBD2. The trim removed 0 bases at V and 6 bases at J, leaving 6 bases unmatched. Germline lookup yields CDR1 MNHEY and CDR2 SVGEGT. The CDR3 totals 16 residues. Here the CDR3 reads CASSYSAAGESGELFF. DNA of the CDR3: TGTGCCAGCAGTTACTCGGCAGCGGGAGAGTCCGGGGAGCTGTTTTTT.

On this clone itself: Germline is not matched at one junction end, which may reflect a read error. The chain links TRBV6-6 to TRBJ1-2, with D possibly TRBD1 on 5 matching bases. Germline V lookup: CDR1 MNHNY, CDR2 SVGAGI (reference sequence). There are 12 residues in the CDR3. The CDR3 sequence is CASERGRVGCHF. For the CDR3, the DNA is TGTGCCAGCGAGCGGGGCAGGGTGGGGTGCCACTTC.

The count of this clone is one. This rearrangement joins TRBV3-1 (or the pseudogene TRBV3-2) to TRBJ2-1; D is undetermined. CDR1 LGHDT and CDR2 YNNKEL come from the germline V gene (reference sequence). Trimming shortened V by 0 bases and J by 3 bases, and 6 bases separated the two germline ends. This CDR3 is built from 14 residues. The CDR3: CASSQDGSYNEQFF. CDR3 in DNA: TGTGCCAGCAGCCAAGACGGCAGCTACAATGAGCAGTTCTTC.

Regarding this clone: At the DNA level, this CDR3 is encoded by other sequences in the same sample as well. The chain joins TRBV7-3 to TRBJ2-7; 9 bases match TRBD2. V dropped 3 bases and J dropped 4; count of bases not matched to a gene: 4. Looked up from germline, CDR1 is SGHTA and CDR2 is FQGTGA. This CDR3 spans 14 amino acids. CDR3 sequence: CASSLTSGTYEQYF. CDR3 bases: TGTGCCAGCAGCTTGACTAGCGGAACTTACGAGCAGTACTTC.

The gene calls are TRBV5-1 and TRBJ2-5; no clear D gene. The germline V and J ends were trimmed by 4 bases and 0 bases, with 7 bases remaining between them. This CDR3 region has 13 residues. Germline loops: CDR1 SGHRS, CDR2 YFSETQ. CDR3 residues: CASSSTYQETQYF. For the CDR3, the DNA is TGCGCCAGCAGCAGTACGTACCAAGAGACCCAGTACTTC.

J is TRBJ2-3 and V is TRBV28, with 11 nucleotides matching TRBD2. The CDR3 consists of 14 residues. The germline gives CDR1 MDHEN, CDR2 SYDVKM. V dropped 6 bases and J dropped 4; count of bases not matched to a gene: 3. CDR3 bases: TGTGCCAGCAGATTAGCGGGGGGGGCAGATACGCAGTATTTT. Its protein is CASRLAGGADTQYF.

This rearrangement joins TRBV28 to TRBJ2-3; TRBD1 matches at 10 bases. The V gene's germline CDR1 is MDHEN and CDR2 SYDVKM. The CDR3 extends over 16 amino acids. J gave up 0 bases and V 5 bases, and 5 bases lay outside the gene matches. For the CDR3, the DNA is TGTGCCAGCAGTAGACAGGGGGCGCGAAGCACAGATACGCAGTATTTT. It yields the protein CASSRQGARSTDTQYF.

The V and J genes are TRBV18 and TRBJ1-6; TRBD1 matches at 10 bases. Germline V gene sequence: CDR1 KGHSH, CDR2 LQKENI. V dropped 5 bases and J dropped 7; count of bases not matched to a gene: 2. CDR3 size: 14 residues. CDR3 coding DNA: TGTGCCAGCTCAGGACAGGGGGGAAATTCACCCCTCCACTTT. Encoded protein: CASSGQGGNSPLHF.

The chain is built from TRBV7-2 and TRBJ2-2; 8 bases line up with TRBD1. Germline CDR1 and CDR2: SGHTA and FQGNSA. V trimming: 3 bases; J trimming: 2 bases; junction bases outside the gene matches: 8. The CDR3 has 17 amino acids. In DNA, the CDR3 is TGTGCCAGCAGCTTTCATCCGGGACAGGTTAACACCGGGGAGCTGTTTTTT. Its translation is CASSFHPGQVNTGELFF.

This chain joins TRBV7-2 and TRBJ2-2; 7 nucleotides match TRBD2. The V and J ends lost 5 bases and 4 bases, in that order; junction bases with no gene match: 13. CDR1 and CDR2 (germline): SGHTA, FQGNSA. The CDR3 loop spans 17 amino acids. This chain's CDR3 is CASSLHPTGGTTGELFF. Written as DNA, the CDR3 is TGTGCCAGCAGCCTACACCCCACGGGGGGTACCACCGGGGAGCTGTTTTTT.

The rearrangement links TRBV9 to TRBJ2-2; 7 bases map to TRBD1. This CDR3 contains 18 residues. Unmatched junction bases numbered 15, after V lost 1 base and J lost 6 bases. CDR1 and CDR2 (germline): SGDLS, YYNGEE. In nucleotides, the CDR3 is TGTGCCAGCAGCGTATGGTCCGTCGACAGGGCACGCCCCGGGGAGCTGTTTTTT. Protein: CASSVWSVDRARPGELFF.

With regard to this clone: Other DNA sequences within the sample encode an identical CDR3. This sequence joins TRBV5-1 and TRBJ1-4; TRBD1 matches 10 bases. The germline V gene encodes CDR1 SGHRS and CDR2 YFSETQ. The CDR3 is made up of 15 amino acids. The ends lost 4 bases at V and 6 bases at J; junction bases unmatched: 6. CDR3 sequence: CASSLAGQGYEKLFF. CDR3 DNA: TGCGCCAGCAGCCTAGCGGGACAGGGGTATGAAAAACTGTTTTTT. Complete variable domain (other parts from reference TRBV5-1 and TRBJ1-4): KAGVTQTPRYLIKTRGQQVTLSCSPISGHRSVSWYQQTPGQGLQFLFEYFSETQRNKGNFPGRFSGRQFSNSRSEMNVSTLELGDSALYLCASSLAGQGYEKLFFGSGTQLSVL.

The rearrangement uses TRBV25-1 and TRBJ2-3; maybe TRBD2 (7 bases). V shed 6 bases and J shed 9 bases, with 22 bases lying between them. Germline loops: CDR1 MGHDK, CDR2 SYGVNS. The CDR3 contains 15 residues. The CDR3 DNA reads TGTGCCAGCAGACCCCCGAAGGGGGGGCGAGAGACGCAGTATTTT. The encoded protein is CASRPPKGGRETQYF.

The chain couples TRBV4-1 to TRBJ2-7, with 9 positions matching TRBD2. V was clipped by 0 bases and J by 1 base; unmatched bases: 4. CDR3 length: 16 residues. Germline loops: CDR1 MGHRA, CDR2 YSYEKL. The CDR3 DNA reads TGCGCCAGCAGCCAAGATCTTAGCGGGAGATCCTACGAGCAGTACTTC. It specifies CASSQDLSGRSYEQYF.

J is TRBJ2-1 and V is TRBV19; D gene ambiguous. V was clipped by 4 bases and J by 0 bases, with 10 bases between them. The CDR3 loop spans 15 amino acids. Germline CDR1 LNHDA, CDR2 SQIVND (reference sequence). This CDR3 is CASSSGTYSYNEQFF. The CDR3 nucleotides read TGTGCCAGTAGTAGTGGAACATACTCCTACAATGAGCAGTTCTTC.

The chain joins TRBV18 to TRBJ1-6; D gene uncertain. The length of the CDR3 is 14 residues. The germline V gene encodes CDR1 KGHSH and CDR2 LQKENI. Trimming cost V 5 bases and J 5 bases, with 10 bases left between them. CDR3 nucleotides: TGTGCCAGCTCAAAACAGAAAAATAATTCACCCCTCCACTTT. Amino acid sequence: CASSKQKNNSPLHF.

The rearrangement joins TRBV18 to TRBJ2-7; the D gene is possibly TRBD2 (6 bases). The germline V gene has CDR1 KGHSH and CDR2 LQKENI. The CDR3 totals 14 residues. Trimming took off 9 bases at V and 7 bases at J, with 22 bases between the two ends. CDR3 DNA sequence: TGTGCCAGTACCCCGGGACTCAATGCTTGGGAGCAGTACTTC. Translating it yields CASTPGLNAWEQYF.

This rearrangement joins TRBV7-2 to TRBJ2-7, with D maybe TRBD2 (6 bases). CDR3 length equals 14 residues. V was clipped by 5 bases and J by 4 bases, with 15 bases between them. Germline V CDR1 and CDR2: SGHTA, FQGNSA. The CDR3 nucleotides are TGTGCCAGCAGCAAGGACTATAATGGGTACGAGCAGTACTTC. Translation gives CASSKDYNGYEQYF.

The V call is TRBV10-2, the J call TRBJ1-5; D gene uncertain. This CDR3 has 16 residues. Looked up from germline, CDR1 is WSHSY and CDR2 is SAAADI. Trimming stripped 0 bases from V and 7 bases from J, with 16 bases between. The CDR3 reads CASSESGRDLGQPQHF. The CDR3 DNA reads TGCGCCAGCAGTGAGTCGGGCCGGGATTTAGGGCAGCCCCAGCATTTT.

This clone was seen only once. The chain links TRBV3-1 (or the pseudogene TRBV3-2) to TRBJ2-3; the match to TRBD2 covers 7 bases. V dropped 2 bases and J dropped 7; count of bases not matched to a gene: 9. Germline loops: CDR1 LGHDT, CDR2 YNNKEL (reference sequence). CDR3 length equals 15 residues. DNA of the CDR3: TGTGCCAGCAGCCAAATGCCGGGGGGTCTTTATACGCAGTATTTT. Amino acid sequence: CASSQMPGGLYTQYF.

The rearrangement links TRBV29-1 to TRBJ2-5; D might be TRBD2 (6 bases). The V end was cut by 3 bases, the J end by 5 bases, with 19 bases between. This CDR3 contains 15 residues. Germline CDR1 and CDR2: SQVTM and ANQGSEA. CDR3 nucleotides: TGCAGCGTTGACCCCCCGCAGGAGGGCCGGGAGACCCAGTACTTC. It is translated as CSVDPPQEGRETQYF.

This rearrangement joins TRBV4-1 to TRBJ1-1; D might be TRBD1 (6 bases). Trimming removed 1 base at V and 7 bases at J, with 13 bases between. Germline CDR1 MGHRA, CDR2 YSYEKL. The CDR3 is made up of 14 amino acids. CDR3 loop: CASSQARAGVEAFF. The DNA of the CDR3 is TGCGCCAGCAGCCAAGCGAGGGCAGGGGTTGAAGCTTTCTTT.

This clone was seen more than once but under ten times. The sample carries other DNA sequences with the same CDR3. The V and J genes are TRBV7-3 and TRBJ2-1; no definite D call. The CDR3 covers 13 residues. CDR1 is SGHTA and CDR2 is FQGTGA in the germline V gene. V was clipped by 5 bases and J by 5 bases, with 10 bases between them. As DNA, the CDR3 is TGTGCCAGCAGCCTCTCTACCGACAATGAGCAGTTCTTC. Protein: CASSLSTDNEQFF.